Listed here is a single T cell receptor (beta chain). What it recognizes is unknown. Assay used: immunoSEQ multiplex PCR; TCRdb lists only in-frame clones, some missing. In the table there are around 100,000 clones, 86% of which are singletons. This sample is drawn from a study of T cell responses to AZD1222 COVID-19 vaccine. General study results and limits: When two AZD1222 doses had been given, Spike-specific TCR breadth and depth rose.

The CDR3 spans 17 residues. The ends were cut back, 1 base at V and 5 bases at J, with 20 bases in the middle. Germline CDR1 KGHSH, CDR2 LQKENI. This chain uses TRBV18 with TRBJ1-2, with D possibly TRBD1 on 5 matching bases. The clonotype originates from an adult in good health. The source was peripheral blood, collected on day 0 of AZD1222 vaccination. CDR3 DNA sequence: TGTGCCAGCTCACCACAAGGACCGGACACATGGGTATATGGCTACACCTTC. It specifies CASSPQGPDTWVYGYTF.